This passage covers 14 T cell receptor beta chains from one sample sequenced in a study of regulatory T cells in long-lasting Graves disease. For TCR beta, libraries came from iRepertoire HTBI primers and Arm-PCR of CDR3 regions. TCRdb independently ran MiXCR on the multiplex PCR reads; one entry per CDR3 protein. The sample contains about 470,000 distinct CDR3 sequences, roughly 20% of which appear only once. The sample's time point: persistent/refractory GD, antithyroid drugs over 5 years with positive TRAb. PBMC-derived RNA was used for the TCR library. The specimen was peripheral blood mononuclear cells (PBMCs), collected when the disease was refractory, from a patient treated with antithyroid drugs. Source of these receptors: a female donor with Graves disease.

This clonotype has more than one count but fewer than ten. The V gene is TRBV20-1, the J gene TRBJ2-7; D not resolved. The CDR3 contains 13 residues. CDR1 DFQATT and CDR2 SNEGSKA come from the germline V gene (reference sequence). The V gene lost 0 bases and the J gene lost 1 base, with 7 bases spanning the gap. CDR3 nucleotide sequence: TGCAGTGCTAGAGAATTAGATTCCTACGAGCAGTACTTC. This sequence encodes CSARELDSYEQYF.

The CDR3 sequence is CASSPLSGTLSYEQYF. For the CDR3, the DNA is TGTGCCAGCAGCCCATTGTCTGGGACCCTATCCTACGAGCAGTACTTC. This sequence joins TRBV9 and TRBJ2-7; D is tentatively TRBD1 or TRBD2 (5 bases each). CDR1 and CDR2 (germline): SGDLS, YYNGEE. Trimming pared 4 bases from V and 1 base from J, leaving 18 bases between. The CDR3 has 16 amino acids.

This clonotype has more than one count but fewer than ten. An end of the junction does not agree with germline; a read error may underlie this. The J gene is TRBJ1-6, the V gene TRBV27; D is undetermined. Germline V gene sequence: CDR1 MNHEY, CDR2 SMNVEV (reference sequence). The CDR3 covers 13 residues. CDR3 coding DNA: TGTGCCAGCAGTTTATCCTTTAATTCACCCCTCCACTTT. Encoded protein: CASSLSFNSPLHF.

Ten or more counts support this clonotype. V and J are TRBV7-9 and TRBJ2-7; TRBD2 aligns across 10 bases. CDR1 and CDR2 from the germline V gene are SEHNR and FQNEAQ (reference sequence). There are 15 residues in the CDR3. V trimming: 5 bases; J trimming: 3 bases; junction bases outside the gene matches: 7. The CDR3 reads CASSTGTSVNYEQYF. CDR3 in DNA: TGTGCCAGCAGCACCGGGACTAGCGTGAACTACGAGCAGTACTTC. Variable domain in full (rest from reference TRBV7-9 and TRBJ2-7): DTGVSQNPRHKITKRGQNVTFRCDPISEHNRLYWYRQTLGQGPEFLTYFQNEAQLEKSRLLSDRFSAERPKGSFSTLEIQRTEQGDSAMYLCASSTGTSVNYEQYFGPGTRLTVT.

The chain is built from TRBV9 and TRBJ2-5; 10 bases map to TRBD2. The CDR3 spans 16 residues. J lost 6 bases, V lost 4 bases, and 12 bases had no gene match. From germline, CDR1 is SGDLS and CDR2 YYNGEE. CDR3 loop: CASSLGLAGEAKTQYF. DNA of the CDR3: TGTGCCAGCAGCCTAGGGCTAGCGGGAGAGGCAAAGACCCAGTACTTC.

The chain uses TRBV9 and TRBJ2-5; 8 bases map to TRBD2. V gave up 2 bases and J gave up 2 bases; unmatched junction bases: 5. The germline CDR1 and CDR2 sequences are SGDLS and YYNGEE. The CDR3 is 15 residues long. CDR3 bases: TGTGCCAGCAGCGTGAGCGGGAGTCGTCAAGAGACCCAGTACTTC. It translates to CASSVSGSRQETQYF.

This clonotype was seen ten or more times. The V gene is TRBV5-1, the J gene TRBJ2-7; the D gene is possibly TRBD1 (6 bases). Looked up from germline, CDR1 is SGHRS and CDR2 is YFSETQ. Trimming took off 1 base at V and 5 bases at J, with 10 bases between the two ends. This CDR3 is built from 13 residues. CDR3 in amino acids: CASSLQGFHEQYF. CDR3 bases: TGCGCCAGCAGCTTGCAGGGGTTCCACGAGCAGTACTTC.

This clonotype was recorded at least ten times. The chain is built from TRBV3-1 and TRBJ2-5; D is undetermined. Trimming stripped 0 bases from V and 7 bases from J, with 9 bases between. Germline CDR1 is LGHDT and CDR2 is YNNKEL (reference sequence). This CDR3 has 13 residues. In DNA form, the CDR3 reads TGTGCCAGCAGCCAAGATCCAGCCGCGACCCAGTACTTC. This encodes CASSQDPAATQYF.

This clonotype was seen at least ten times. In DNA form, the CDR3 reads TGTGCCTGGAGTCCGACAGGGATCTATGGCTACACCTTC. It translates to CAWSPTGIYGYTF. This rearrangement joins TRBV30 to TRBJ1-2; 7 bases fit TRBD1. This CDR3 is 13 amino acids long. Germline V lookup: CDR1 GTSNPN, CDR2 SVGIG (reference sequence). Germline trimming cut 2 bases from V and 4 bases from J; bases unmatched to any gene: 4.

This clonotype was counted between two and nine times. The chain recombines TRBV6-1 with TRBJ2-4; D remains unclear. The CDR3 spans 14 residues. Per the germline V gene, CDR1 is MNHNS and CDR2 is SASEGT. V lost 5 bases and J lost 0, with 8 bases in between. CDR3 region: CASSKTLAKNIQYF. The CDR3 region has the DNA TGTGCCAGCAGTAAAACTCTAGCCAAAAACATTCAGTACTTC.

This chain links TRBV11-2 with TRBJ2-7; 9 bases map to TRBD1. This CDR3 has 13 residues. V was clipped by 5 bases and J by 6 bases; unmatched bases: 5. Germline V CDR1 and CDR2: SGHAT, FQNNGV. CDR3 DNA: TGTGCCAGCAGCCAGACAGGGGGAGGCGAGCAGTACTTC. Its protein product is CASSQTGGGEQYF.

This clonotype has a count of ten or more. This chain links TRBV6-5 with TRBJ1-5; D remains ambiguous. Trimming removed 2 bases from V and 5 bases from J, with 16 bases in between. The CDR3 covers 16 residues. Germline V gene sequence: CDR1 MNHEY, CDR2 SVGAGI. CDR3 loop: CASSYLGPSQHQPQHF. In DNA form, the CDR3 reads TGTGCCAGCAGTTACCTGGGCCCTTCTCAGCATCAGCCCCAGCATTTT.

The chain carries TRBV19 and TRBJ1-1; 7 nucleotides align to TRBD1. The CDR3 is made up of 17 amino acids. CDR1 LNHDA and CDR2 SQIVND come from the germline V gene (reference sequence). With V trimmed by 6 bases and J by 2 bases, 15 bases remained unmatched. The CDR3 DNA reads TGTGCCAGTAGATCTTTTACTGGGACAGCTTTAAACACTGAAGCTTTCTTT. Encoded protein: CASRSFTGTALNTEAFF.

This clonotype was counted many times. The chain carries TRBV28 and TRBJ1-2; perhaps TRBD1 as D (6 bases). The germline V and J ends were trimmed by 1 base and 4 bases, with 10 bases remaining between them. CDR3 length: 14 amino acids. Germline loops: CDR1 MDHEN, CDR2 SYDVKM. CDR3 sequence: CASSLSGTLYGYTF. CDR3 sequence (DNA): TGTGCCAGCAGTTTATCTGGGACACTCTATGGCTACACCTTC.